The 22 T cell receptor beta chains below were found in one sample sequenced in a study of blood T cell repertoires in COVID-19. TCRdb's table, derived via immunoSEQ multiplex PCR, lists solely in-frame clones and lacks some. Of approximately 60,000 clones in the sample, about nine tenths were seen once. The sequenced sample was peripheral blood. These receptors were collected from a man in his fifties with active COVID-19.

The chain recombines TRBV9 with TRBJ2-1; the match to TRBD2 covers 8 bases. The length of the CDR3 is 15 residues. CDR1 is SGDLS and CDR2 is YYNGEE in the germline V gene. V trimming: 3 bases; J trimming: 6 bases; junction bases outside the gene matches: 8. The CDR3 is CASSDRGGLGNEQFF. The CDR3 region has the DNA TGTGCCAGCAGCGACCGGGGGGGCCTGGGCAATGAGCAGTTCTTC.

The chain uses TRBV9 and TRBJ2-2; D is uncertain. The CDR3 is 16 amino acids. Per germline, CDR1 SGDLS and CDR2 YYNGEE. The V end was cut by 4 bases, the J end by 4 bases, with 17 bases between. The CDR3 reads CASSPRGAASTGELFF. The CDR3 DNA is TGTGCCAGCAGCCCCCGTGGCGCGGCTAGCACCGGGGAGCTGTTTTTT.

The chain uses TRBV3-1 (or the pseudogene TRBV3-2) and TRBJ2-1; the match to TRBD2 covers 9 bases. Germline V gene data show CDR1 as LGHDT and CDR2 as YNNKEL (reference sequence). Unmatched junction bases numbered 8, after V lost 4 bases and J lost 4 bases. The CDR3 has 16 amino acids. The CDR3 region is CASSLRLAEWYNEQFF. The CDR3 bases are TGTGCCAGCAGCCTCAGACTAGCGGAGTGGTACAATGAGCAGTTCTTC.

In its sample, this clone was seen a few times. The chain recombines TRBV6-5 with TRBJ2-7; TRBD2 matches 9 bases. CDR1 is MNHEY and CDR2 is SVGAGI in the germline V gene. After removal of 0 bases from V and 2 bases from J, the junction contained 2 bases not matched to a gene. CDR3 length: 15 residues. The CDR3 sequence is CASSYSASGAYEQYF. CDR3 bases: TGTGCCAGCAGTTACTCTGCTAGCGGGGCCTACGAGCAGTACTTC.

This sequence joins TRBV6-6 and TRBJ2-2, with D maybe TRBD2 (6 bases). CDR1 and CDR2 from the germline V gene are MNHNY and SVGAGI (reference sequence). This CDR3 region has 15 residues. Trimming stripped 5 bases from V and 7 bases from J, with 17 bases between. CDR3 loop: CASSRASSENGELFF. In DNA form, the CDR3 reads TGTGCCAGCAGTCGGGCTTCTAGCGAAAACGGGGAGCTGTTTTTT.

The V and J genes are TRBV6-1 and TRBJ1-1; unclear D gene. From germline, CDR1 is MNHNS and CDR2 SASEGT. The ends were cut back, 2 bases at V and 1 base at J, with 8 bases in the middle. This CDR3 region has 14 residues. CDR3 DNA: TGTGCCAGCAGTGAATTACAGTGGAACACTGAAGCTTTCTTT. Its translation is CASSELQWNTEAFF.

This rearrangement joins TRBV5-1 to TRBJ2-7; the match to TRBD2 covers 8 bases. After removal of 4 bases from V and 4 bases from J, the junction contained 4 bases not matched to a gene. CDR3 length: 13 amino acids. CDR1 is SGHRS, CDR2 YFSETQ, per germline. The CDR3 protein is CASSVAGRYEQYF. The DNA of the CDR3 is TGCGCCAGCAGCGTAGCGGGACGGTACGAGCAGTACTTC. Drawing the rest from reference TRBV5-1 and TRBJ2-7, the complete variable domain is KAGVTQTPRYLIKTRGQQVTLSCSPISGHRSVSWYQQTPGQGLQFLFEYFSETQRNKGNFPGRFSGRQFSNSRSEMNVSTLELGDSALYLCASSVAGRYEQYFGPGTRLTVT.

The rearrangement joins TRBV29-1 to TRBJ1-2, with 7 bases aligning to TRBD1. This CDR3 has 12 amino acids. V lost 6 bases and J lost 3; bases outside the gene matches: 4. Germline-derived CDR1 and CDR2 are SQVTM and ANQGSEA. CDR3: CSVGTGDYGYTF. The CDR3 DNA follows: TGCAGCGTCGGAACAGGGGACTATGGCTACACCTTC.

This chain links TRBV11-3 with TRBJ2-2, with D tentatively TRBD1 (5 bases). Germline V gene sequence: CDR1 SGHNT, CDR2 YENEEA. Trimming stripped 5 bases from V and 5 bases from J, with 12 bases between. The CDR3 is 14 amino acids. CDR3 sequence reads: CASSLLGDTGELFF. The CDR3 nucleotides are TGTGCCAGCAGCCTTCTAGGGGATACCGGGGAGCTGTTTTTT.

The chain couples TRBV5-4 to TRBJ2-3; unclear D gene. The CDR3 spans 16 residues. V was clipped by 0 bases and J by 3 bases, with 14 bases between them. Germline CDR1 SGHNT, CDR2 YYREEE (reference sequence). The chain's CDR3 is CASSLASGRHTDTQYF. The CDR3 coding sequence is TGTGCCAGCAGCTTGGCTTCGGGTCGTCATACAGATACGCAGTATTTT. The whole variable domain, remainder taken from reference TRBV5-4 and TRBJ2-3, is ETGVTQSPTHLIKTRGQQVTLRCSSQSGHNTVSWYQQALGQGPQFIFQYYREEENGRGNFPPRFSGLQFPNYSSELNVNALELDDSALYLCASSLASGRHTDTQYFGPGTRLTVL.

V and J are TRBV7-2 and TRBJ2-3; a possible D gene is TRBD2 (6 bases). Germline loops: CDR1 SGHTA, CDR2 FQGNSA. The V and J ends lost 5 bases and 9 bases respectively, with 21 bases between them. There are 15 residues in the CDR3. The CDR3 nucleotides are TGTGCCAGCAGCCCTCTCTATGGGGGACTTGGGACGCAGTATTTT. It is translated as CASSPLYGGLGTQYF.

The chain joins TRBV5-1 to TRBJ1-1; TRBD1 is a possible D gene (5 bases). CDR1 and CDR2 (germline): SGHRS, YFSETQ. Trimming shortened V by 0 bases and J by 5 bases, and 14 bases separated the two germline ends. The CDR3 length is 15 residues. CDR3 amino acids: CASSLGGGEETEAFF. Written as DNA, the CDR3 is TGCGCCAGCAGCTTGGGAGGAGGGGAGGAGACTGAAGCTTTCTTT.

Of note for this clone: At one end the junction does not follow the germline gene, possibly because of a read error. The chain links TRBV3-1 (or the pseudogene TRBV3-2) to TRBJ2-7, with 7 nucleotides matching TRBD1. Germline V gives CDR1 LGHDT, CDR2 YNNKEL (reference sequence). The CDR3 runs 14 residues. The CDR3 reads CASSLTGTAYKQYF. The CDR3 nucleotides are TGTGCCAGCAGCCTGACCGGGACAGCCTACAAGCAGTACTTC.

CDR3 sequence (DNA): TGTGCCAGCAGCAAAGAGCGAGACAATGAGCAGTTCTTC. Protein sequence: CASSKERDNEQFF. This chain links TRBV21-1 with TRBJ2-1; TRBD2 is the table's D call and was not checked against the DNA. TRBV21-1 is reported as a pseudogene. This CDR3 region has 13 residues.

V and J are TRBV5-1 and TRBJ1-5; 7 bases line up with TRBD1. Germline-derived CDR1 and CDR2 are SGHRS and YFSETQ. With 4 bases clipped from V and 4 bases from J, the junction kept 8 bases outside the gene matches. The CDR3 extends over 15 amino acids. Written as DNA, the CDR3 is TGCGCCAGCAGCCCTCTGGGACAGACAAATCAGCCCCAGCATTTT. Its translation is CASSPLGQTNQPQHF.

The chain combines TRBV27 with TRBJ2-2; no reliable D call. There are 15 residues in the CDR3. The germline CDR1 and CDR2 sequences are MNHEY and SMNVEV (reference sequence). Deletions cut 2 bases from V and 2 bases from J, with 9 bases between. In DNA, the CDR3 is TGTGCCAGCAGTTTAAACGGAGCTAACACCGGGGAGCTGTTTTTT. Its translation is CASSLNGANTGELFF.

The chain combines TRBV5-1 with TRBJ2-3, with 8 bases that match TRBD2. This CDR3 has 15 amino acids. Germline CDR1 SGHRS, CDR2 YFSETQ. V lost 0 bases and J lost 5; bases outside the gene matches: 5. The CDR3 protein is CASSLVLAEEDTQYF. CDR3 sequence (DNA): TGCGCCAGCAGCTTGGTACTAGCGGAGGAAGATACGCAGTATTTT.

This clone was counted a single time. V usage is TRBV25-1 and J usage is TRBJ2-1; TRBD1 aligns across 12 bases. The length of the CDR3 is 14 residues. Germline V gene data show CDR1 as MGHDK and CDR2 as SYGVNS. Losses at the gene ends were 6 bases for V and 8 bases for J; bases not matched to a gene: 5. CDR3 nucleotide sequence: TGTGCCAGCAGGGTCGGGACAGGGGGCTATGAGCAGTTCTTC. Encoded protein: CASRVGTGGYEQFF.

The rearrangement joins TRBV6-5 to TRBJ1-4; possible D gene TRBD1, 6 bases. There are 14 residues in the CDR3. In germline, CDR1 is MNHEY, CDR2 SVGAGI. Trimming removed 8 bases at V and 7 bases at J, with 17 bases between. The CDR3 DNA reads as TGTGCCAGCGAAAGAGCAGGGGAGGGTGAAAAACTGTTTTTT. This codes for CASERAGEGEKLFF.

The V call is TRBV2, the J call TRBJ2-1; D call uncertain. Germline CDR1 is SNHLY and CDR2 is FYNNEI. This CDR3 comprises 16 residues. The V end was cut by 5 bases, the J end by 0 bases, with 14 bases between. CDR3 nucleotide sequence: TGTGCCAGCAGTCCTAACCCCCCAAGCTCCTACAATGAGCAGTTCTTC. Protein sequence: CASSPNPPSSYNEQFF.

The genes are TRBV3-1 (or the pseudogene TRBV3-2) and TRBJ1-6; D is possibly TRBD1 (5 bases). Germline V gene sequence: CDR1 LGHDT, CDR2 YNNKEL (reference sequence). The CDR3 extends over 14 amino acids. V was pared by 5 bases and J by 14 bases, with 19 bases between. The CDR3 sequence is CASSDKVGTRALHF. For the CDR3, the DNA is TGTGCCAGCAGCGACAAAGTGGGGACTAGGGCCCTCCACTTT.

Only a few counts were recorded for this clone. The chain recombines TRBV24-1 with TRBJ1-5, with 7 bases fitting TRBD1. The CDR3 runs to 13 residues. The germline CDR1 and CDR2 sequences are KGHDR and SFDVKD. The V gene end was trimmed by 7 bases and the J gene end by 2 bases; junction bases not matched to a gene: 1. In DNA form, the CDR3 reads TGTGCCACCAGAGACAGGGGCAATCAGCCCCAGCATTTT. Translation gives CATRDRGNQPQHF.